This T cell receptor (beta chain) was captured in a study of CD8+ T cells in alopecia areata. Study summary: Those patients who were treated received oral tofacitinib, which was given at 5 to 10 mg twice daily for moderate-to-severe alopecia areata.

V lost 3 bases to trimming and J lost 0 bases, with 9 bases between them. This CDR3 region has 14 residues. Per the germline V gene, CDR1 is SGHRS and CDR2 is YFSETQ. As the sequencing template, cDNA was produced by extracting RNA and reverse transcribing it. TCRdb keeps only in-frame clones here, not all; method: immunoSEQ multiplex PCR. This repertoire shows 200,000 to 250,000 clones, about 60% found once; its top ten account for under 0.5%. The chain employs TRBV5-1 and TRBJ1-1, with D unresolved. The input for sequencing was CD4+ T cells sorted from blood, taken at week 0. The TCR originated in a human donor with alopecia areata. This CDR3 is CASSSLEVNTEAFF. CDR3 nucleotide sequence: TGCGCCAGCAGCTCCCTGGAGGTGAACACTGAAGCTTTCTTT.